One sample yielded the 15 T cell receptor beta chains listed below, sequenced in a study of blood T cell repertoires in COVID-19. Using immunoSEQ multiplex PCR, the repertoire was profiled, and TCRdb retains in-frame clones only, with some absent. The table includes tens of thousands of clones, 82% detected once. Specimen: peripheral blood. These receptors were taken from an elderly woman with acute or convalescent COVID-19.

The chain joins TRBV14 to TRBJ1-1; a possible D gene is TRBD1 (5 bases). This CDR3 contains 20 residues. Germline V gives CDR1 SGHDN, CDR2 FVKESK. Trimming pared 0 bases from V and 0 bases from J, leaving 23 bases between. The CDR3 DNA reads TGTGCCAGCAGCCAAGATACGACGCCGACGAAGGAGGGACTGAACACTGAAGCTTTCTTT. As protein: CASSQDTTPTKEGLNTEAFF. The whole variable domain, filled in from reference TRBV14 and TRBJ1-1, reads EAGVTQFPSHSVIEKGQTVTLRCDPISGHDNLYWYRRVMGKEIKFLLHFVKESKQDESGMPNNRFLAERTGGTYSTLKVQPAELEDSGVYFCASSQDTTPTKEGLNTEAFFGQGTRLTVV.

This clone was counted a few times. The chain's CDR3 is CASSLTGRGYTF. CDR3 DNA sequence: TGTGCCAGCAGTCTGACAGGACGAGGCTACACCTTC. The V call is TRBV12-3 or TRBV12-4, the J call TRBJ1-2; tentatively, D is TRBD1 (6 bases). The ends were cut back, 5 bases at V and 8 bases at J, with 12 bases in the middle. This CDR3 comprises 12 residues.

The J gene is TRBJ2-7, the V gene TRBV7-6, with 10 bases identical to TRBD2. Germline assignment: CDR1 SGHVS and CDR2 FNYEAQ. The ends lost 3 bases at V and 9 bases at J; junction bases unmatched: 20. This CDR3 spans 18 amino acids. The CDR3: CASSFFPTINLAGVVQYF. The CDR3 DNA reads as TGTGCCAGCAGCTTTTTCCCAACCATTAATCTAGCGGGAGTCGTGCAGTACTTC.

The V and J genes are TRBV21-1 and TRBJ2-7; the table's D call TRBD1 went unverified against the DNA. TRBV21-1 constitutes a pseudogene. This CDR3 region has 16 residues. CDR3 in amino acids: CASSNLRLGRIYEQYF. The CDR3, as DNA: TGTGCCAGCAGCAATCTTAGGTTGGGGCGGATCTACGAGCAGTACTTC.

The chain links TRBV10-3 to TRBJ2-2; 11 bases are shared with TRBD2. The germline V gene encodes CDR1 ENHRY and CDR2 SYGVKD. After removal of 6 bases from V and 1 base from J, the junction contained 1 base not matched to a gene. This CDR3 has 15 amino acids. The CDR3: CAIRGTSGNTGELFF. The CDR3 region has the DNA TGTGCCATCAGGGGGACTAGCGGGAACACCGGGGAGCTGTTTTTT.

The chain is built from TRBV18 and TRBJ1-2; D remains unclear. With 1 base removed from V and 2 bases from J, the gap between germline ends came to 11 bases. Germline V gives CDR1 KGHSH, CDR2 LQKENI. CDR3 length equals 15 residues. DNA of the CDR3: TGTGCCAGCTCACCACTAGCTCTACCGAACTATGGCTACACCTTC. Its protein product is CASSPLALPNYGYTF.

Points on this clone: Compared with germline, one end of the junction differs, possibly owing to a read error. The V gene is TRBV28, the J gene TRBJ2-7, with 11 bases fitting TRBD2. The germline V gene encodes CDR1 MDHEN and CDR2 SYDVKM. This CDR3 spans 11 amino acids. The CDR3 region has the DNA TGTGCCAGCGGTCCTCTAGCGGGAGGCGGCTTC. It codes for CASGPLAGGGF. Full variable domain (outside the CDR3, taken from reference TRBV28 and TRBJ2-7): DVKVTQSSRYLVKRTGEKVFLECVQDMDHENMFWYRQDPGLGLRLIYFSYDVKMKEKGDIPEGYSVSREKKERFSLILESASTNQTSMYLCASGPLAGGGFGPGTRLTVT.

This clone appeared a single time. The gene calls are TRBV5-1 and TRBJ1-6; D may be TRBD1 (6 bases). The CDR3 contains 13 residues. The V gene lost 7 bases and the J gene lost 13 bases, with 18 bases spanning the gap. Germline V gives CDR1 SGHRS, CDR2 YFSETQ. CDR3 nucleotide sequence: TGCGCCAGCCATCGGGGGGGCTCCGGCCCCCTCCACTTT. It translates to CASHRGGSGPLHF.

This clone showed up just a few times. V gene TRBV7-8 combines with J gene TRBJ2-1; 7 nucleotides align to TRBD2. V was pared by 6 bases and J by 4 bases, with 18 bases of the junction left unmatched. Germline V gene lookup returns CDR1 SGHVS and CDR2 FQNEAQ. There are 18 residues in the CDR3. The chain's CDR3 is CASSREVSAGRGYNEQFF. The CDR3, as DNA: TGTGCCAGCAGTCGAGAGGTGTCGGCAGGGAGGGGTTACAATGAGCAGTTCTTC. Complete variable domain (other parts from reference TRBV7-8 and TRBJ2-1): GAGVSQSPRYKVAKRGQDVALRCDPISGHVSLFWYQQALGQGPEFLTYFQNEAQLDKSGLPSDRFFAERPEGSVSTLKIQRTQQEDSAVYLCASSREVSAGRGYNEQFFGPGTRLTVL.

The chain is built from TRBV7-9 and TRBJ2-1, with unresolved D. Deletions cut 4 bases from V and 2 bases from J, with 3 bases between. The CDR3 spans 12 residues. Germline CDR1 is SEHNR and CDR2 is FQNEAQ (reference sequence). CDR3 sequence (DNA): TGTGCCAGCAGCTCTCCCTACAATGAGCAGTTCTTC. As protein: CASSSPYNEQFF.

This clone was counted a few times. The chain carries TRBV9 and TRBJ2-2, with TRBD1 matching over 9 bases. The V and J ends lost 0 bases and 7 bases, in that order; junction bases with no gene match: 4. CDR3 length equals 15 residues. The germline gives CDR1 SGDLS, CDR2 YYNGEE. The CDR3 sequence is CASSVGGTGIGELFF. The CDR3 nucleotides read TGTGCCAGCAGCGTAGGGGGGACAGGGATCGGGGAGCTGTTTTTT.

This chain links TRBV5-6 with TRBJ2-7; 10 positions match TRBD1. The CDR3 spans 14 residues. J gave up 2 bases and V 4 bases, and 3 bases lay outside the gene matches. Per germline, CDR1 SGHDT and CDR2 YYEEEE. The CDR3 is CASSAGTGAYEQYF. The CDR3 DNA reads TGTGCCAGCAGCGCCGGGACAGGGGCCTACGAGCAGTACTTC.

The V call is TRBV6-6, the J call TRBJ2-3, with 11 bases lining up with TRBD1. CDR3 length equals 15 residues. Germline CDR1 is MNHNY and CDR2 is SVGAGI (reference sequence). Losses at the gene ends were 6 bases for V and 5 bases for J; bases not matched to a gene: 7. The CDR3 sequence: CASSPGQGAEDTQYF. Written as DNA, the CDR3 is TGTGCCAGCAGCCCTGGACAGGGGGCTGAAGATACGCAGTATTTT.

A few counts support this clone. The CDR3 loop is CASKLTGDNSPLHF. Written as DNA, the CDR3 is TGTGCCAGCAAGCTGACAGGGGACAATTCACCCCTCCACTTT. V is TRBV2 and J is TRBJ1-6; the match to TRBD1 covers 8 bases. V shed 7 bases, J shed 7 bases, and the junction held 6 bases outside the gene matches. The V gene's germline CDR1 is SNHLY and CDR2 FYNNEI. The CDR3 has 14 amino acids.

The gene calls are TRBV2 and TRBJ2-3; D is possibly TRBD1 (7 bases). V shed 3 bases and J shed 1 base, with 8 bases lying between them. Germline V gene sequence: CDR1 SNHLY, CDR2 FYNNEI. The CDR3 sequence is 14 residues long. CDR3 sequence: CASSDRGGTDTQYF. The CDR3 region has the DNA TGTGCCAGCAGTGACAGGGGGGGCACAGATACGCAGTATTTT.